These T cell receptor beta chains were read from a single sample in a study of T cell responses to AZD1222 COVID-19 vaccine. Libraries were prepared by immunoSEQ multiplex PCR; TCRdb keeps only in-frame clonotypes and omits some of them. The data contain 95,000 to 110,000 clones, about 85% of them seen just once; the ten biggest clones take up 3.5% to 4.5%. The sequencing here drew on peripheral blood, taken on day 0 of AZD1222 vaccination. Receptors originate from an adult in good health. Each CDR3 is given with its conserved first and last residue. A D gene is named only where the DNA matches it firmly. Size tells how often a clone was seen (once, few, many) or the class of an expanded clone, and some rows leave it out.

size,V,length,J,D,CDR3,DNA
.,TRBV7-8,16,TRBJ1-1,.,CASSLDFSKEPTEAFF,TGTGCCAGCAGCTTGGACTTTTCCAAAGAACCCACTGAAGCTTTCTTT
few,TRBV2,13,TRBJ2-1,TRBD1,CASSSTGANEQFF,TGTGCCAGCAGTTCGACAGGGGCCAATGAGCAGTTCTTC
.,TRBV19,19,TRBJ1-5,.,CASSIESSGSKPRNQPQHF,TGTGCCAGTAGTATAGAATCCTCCGGATCAAAACCTCGCAATCAGCCCCAGCATTTT
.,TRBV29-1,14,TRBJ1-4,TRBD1,CSASTGNINEKLFF,TGCAGCGCTTCGACAGGGAATATTAATGAAAAACTGTTTTTT
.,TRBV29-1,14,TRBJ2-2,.,CSARNRGNTGELFF,TGCAGCGCCCGAAACCGAGGAAACACCGGGGAGCTGTTTTTT
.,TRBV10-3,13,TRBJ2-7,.,CAIAGTIGYEQYF,TGTGCCATCGCCGGGACGATCGGCTACGAGCAGTACTTC
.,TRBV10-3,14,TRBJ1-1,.,CAIRGTGTNTEAFF,TGTGCCATCAGGGGGACGGGTACCAACACTGAAGCTTTCTTT
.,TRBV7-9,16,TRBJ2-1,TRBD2,CASSLRGLANYNEQFF,TGTGCCAGCAGCTTAAGGGGACTAGCAAATTACAATGAGCAGTTCTTC
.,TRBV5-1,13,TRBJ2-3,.,CASSLWAGNTQYF,TGCGCCAGCAGCTTGTGGGCGGGAAATACGCAGTATTTT
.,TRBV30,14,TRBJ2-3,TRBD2,CAWRGSGGADTQYF,TGTGCCTGGAGGGGAAGCGGGGGGGCAGATACGCAGTATTTT
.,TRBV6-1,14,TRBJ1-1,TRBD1,CASSDGQGNTEAFF,TGTGCCAGCAGCGATGGACAGGGGAACACTGAAGCTTTCTTT
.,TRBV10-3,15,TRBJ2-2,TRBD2,CASEPGTTNTGELFF,TGTGCCAGTGAGCCCGGGACTACTAACACCGGAGAGCTGTTTTTT
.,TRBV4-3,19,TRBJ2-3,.,CASSQENPWGSVNTDTQYF,TGCGCCAGCAGCCAAGAAAACCCCTGGGGGTCTGTCAACACAGATACGCAGTATTTT
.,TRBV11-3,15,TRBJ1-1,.,CASSPTGSGHTEAFF,TGTGCCAGCAGCCCAACAGGGTCAGGGCACACTGAAGCTTTCTTT
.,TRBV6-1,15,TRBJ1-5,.,CASSEVGFGNQPQHF,TGTGCCAGCAGTGAAGTAGGGTTCGGCAATCAGCCCCAGCATTTT
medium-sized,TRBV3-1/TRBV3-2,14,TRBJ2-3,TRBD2,CASSQGTRTDTQYF,TGTGCCAGCAGCCAAGGGACTAGAACAGATACGCAGTATTTT
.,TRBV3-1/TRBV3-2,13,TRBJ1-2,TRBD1,CASSHQGAHGYTF,TGTGCCAGCAGCCATCAGGGGGCACATGGCTACACCTTC
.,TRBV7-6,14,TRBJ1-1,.,CASSSSPGITEAFF,TGTGCCAGCAGCTCGTCACCGGGGATCACTGAAGCTTTCTTT
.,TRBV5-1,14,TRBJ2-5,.,CASSLVAPQETQYF,TGCGCCAGCAGCTTGGTGGCACCTCAAGAGACCCAGTACTTC
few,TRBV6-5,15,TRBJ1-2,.,CASSPYPGGHYGYTF,TGTGCCAGCAGTCCCTACCCCGGGGGGCACTATGGCTACACCTTC
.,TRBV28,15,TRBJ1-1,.,CASSLRNRGGDEAFF,TGTGCCAGCAGTTTGCGAAATAGGGGGGGGGATGAAGCTTTCTTT
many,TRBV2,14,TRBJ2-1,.,CASSAGTRFGEQFF,TGTGCCAGCAGTGCTGGGACGCGGTTCGGTGAGCAGTTCTTC
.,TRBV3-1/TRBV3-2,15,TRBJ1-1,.,CASSQVGGMGTEAFF,TGTGCCAGCAGCCAAGTGGGGGGTATGGGCACTGAAGCTTTCTTT
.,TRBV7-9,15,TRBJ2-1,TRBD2,CASSPASGSGNEQFF,TGTGCCAGCAGCCCAGCTAGCGGGAGCGGCAATGAGCAGTTCTTC
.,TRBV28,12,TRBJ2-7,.,CASSFRWGEQYF,TGTGCCAGCAGTTTTCGATGGGGCGAGCAGTACTTC
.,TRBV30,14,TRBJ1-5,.,CAWSVEGTRQPQHF,TGTGCCTGGAGTGTTGAGGGCACGAGGCAGCCCCAGCATTTT
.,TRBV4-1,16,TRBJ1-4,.,CASSQDPGSSDEKLFF,TGCGCCAGCAGCCAAGATCCGGGGTCTAGCGATGAAAAACTGTTTTTT
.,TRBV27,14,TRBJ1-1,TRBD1,CASRRTGEDTEAFF,TGTGCCAGCAGGCGAACAGGGGAGGACACTGAAGCTTTCTTT
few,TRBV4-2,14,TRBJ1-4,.,CASSPPPTGEKLFF,TGTGCCAGCAGCCCGCCCCCAACAGGTGAAAAACTGTTTTTT
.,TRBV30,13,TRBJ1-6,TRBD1,CACRKTGGSPLHF,TGTGCCTGCAGGAAAACAGGGGGCTCACCCCTCCACTTT
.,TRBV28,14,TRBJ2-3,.,CASSLPITADTQYF,TGTGCCAGCAGTTTGCCGATAACCGCAGATACGCAGTATTTT
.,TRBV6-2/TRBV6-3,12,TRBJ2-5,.,CASSFTGTPQYF,TGTGCCAGCAGTTTCACCGGGACCCCCCAGTACTTC
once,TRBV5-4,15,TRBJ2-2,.,CASSLPGVDTGELFF,TGTGCCAGCAGCCTCCCGGGGGTTGACACCGGGGAGCTGTTTTTT
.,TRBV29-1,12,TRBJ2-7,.,CSVELRDYEQYF,TGCAGCGTTGAGCTCAGGGACTACGAGCAGTACTTC
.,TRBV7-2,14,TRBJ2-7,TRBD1,CASSPRDRGYEQYF,TGTGCCAGCAGCCCCCGGGACAGGGGGTACGAGCAGTACTTC
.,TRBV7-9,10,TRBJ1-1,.,CAITAIGAFF,TGTGCCATCACGGCGATCGGAGCTTTCTTT
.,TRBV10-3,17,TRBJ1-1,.,CAISEWSSSVANTEAFF,TGTGCCATCAGTGAGTGGAGTTCCTCGGTCGCGAACACTGAAGCTTTCTTT
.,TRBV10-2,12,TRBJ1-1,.,CASSGRVAEAFF,TGCGCCAGCAGTGGTAGGGTGGCTGAAGCTTTCTTT
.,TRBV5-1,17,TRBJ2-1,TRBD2,CASRAGTSGSALDEQFF,TGCGCCAGCAGGGCCGGGACTAGCGGGAGTGCTTTAGATGAGCAGTTCTTC
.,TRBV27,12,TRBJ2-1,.,CASSYEGDEQFF,TGTGCCAGCAGCTATGAAGGTGATGAGCAGTTCTTC
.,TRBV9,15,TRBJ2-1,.,CASRVFQGWDNEQFF,TGTGCCAGCAGGGTATTCCAGGGTTGGGACAATGAGCAGTTCTTC
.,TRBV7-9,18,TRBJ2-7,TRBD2,CASSSFRGREASSYEQYF,TGTGCCAGCAGCTCCTTCAGAGGGCGGGAGGCAAGCTCCTACGAGCAGTACTTC